The clone carrying this T cell receptor (beta chain) was detected many times. The sample originates from a study of T cells in Graves' hyperthyroidism and ophthalmopathy. The length of the CDR3 is 14 residues. The ends were cut back, 4 bases at V and 2 bases at J, with 11 bases in the middle. Germline CDR1 and CDR2: KGHSH and LQKENI. RNA transcripts yielded amplified TCR beta CDR3 regions. RT-PCR in the first round (using the HTBI primer set) targeted the TCR CDR3. TCRdb re-derived calls from the multiplex PCR reads in MiXCR, one entry per CDR3 protein. The table records 450,000 to 550,000 distinct CDR3 sequences, roughly a quarter of them present only once.

The sample comprised blood. The receptor comes from a woman aged 25 to 39 with Graves' ophthalmopathy. The chain couples TRBV18 to TRBJ2-5; D is perhaps TRBD1 (5 bases). CDR3 residues: CASSQQDGQETQYF. The CDR3, as DNA: TGTGCCAGCTCACAACAGGACGGGCAAGAGACCCAGTACTTC. Supplemented by reference TRBV18 and TRBJ2-5, the full variable domain reads NAGVMQNPRHLVRRRGQEARLRCSPMKGHSHVYWYRQLPEEGLKFMVYLQKENIIDESGMPKERFSAEFPKEGPSILRIQQVVRGDSAAYFCASSQQDGQETQYFGPGTRLLVL.